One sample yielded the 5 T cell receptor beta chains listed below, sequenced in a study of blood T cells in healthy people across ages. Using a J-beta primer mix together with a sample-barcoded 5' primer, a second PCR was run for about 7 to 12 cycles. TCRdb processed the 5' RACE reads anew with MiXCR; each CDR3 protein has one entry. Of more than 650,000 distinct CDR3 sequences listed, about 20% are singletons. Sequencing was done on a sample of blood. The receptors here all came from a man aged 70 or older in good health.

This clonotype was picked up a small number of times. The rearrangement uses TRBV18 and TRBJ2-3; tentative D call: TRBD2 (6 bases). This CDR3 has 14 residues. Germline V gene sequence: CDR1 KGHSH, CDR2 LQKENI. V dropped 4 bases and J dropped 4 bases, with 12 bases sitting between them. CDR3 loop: CASSRAGQSDTQYF. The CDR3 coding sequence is TGTGCCAGCTCACGTGCGGGGCAGTCAGATACGCAGTATTTT.

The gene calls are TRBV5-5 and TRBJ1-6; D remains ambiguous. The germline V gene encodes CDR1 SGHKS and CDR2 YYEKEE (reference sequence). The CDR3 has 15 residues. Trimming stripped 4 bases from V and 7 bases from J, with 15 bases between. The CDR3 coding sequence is TGTGCCAGCAGCAGAGACGGAAAACGAAATTCACCCCTCCACTTT. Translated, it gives CASSRDGKRNSPLHF.

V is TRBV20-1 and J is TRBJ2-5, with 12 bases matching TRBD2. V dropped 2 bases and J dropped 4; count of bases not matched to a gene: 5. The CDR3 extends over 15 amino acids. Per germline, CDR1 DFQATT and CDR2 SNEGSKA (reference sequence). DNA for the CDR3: TGCAGTGCTAGACTAGCGGGAGGGCTGGGAGAGACCCAGTACTTC. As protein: CSARLAGGLGETQYF.

Here the CDR3 reads CASGTGTDVQYF. In DNA form, the CDR3 reads TGTGCCAGCGGGACGGGAACAGATGTGCAGTATTTT. This chain uses TRBV12-3 or TRBV12-4 with TRBJ2-3; D may match TRBD1 or TRBD2 (5 bases each). V dropped 8 bases and J dropped 11 bases, with 17 bases sitting between them. The CDR3 extends over 12 amino acids.

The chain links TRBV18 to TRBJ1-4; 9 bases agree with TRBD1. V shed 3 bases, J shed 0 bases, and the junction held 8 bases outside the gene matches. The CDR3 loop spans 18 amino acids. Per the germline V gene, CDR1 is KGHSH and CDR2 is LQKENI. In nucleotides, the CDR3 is TGTGCCAGCTCACCCCGGGACAGGGATTGGTCAACTAATGAAAAACTGTTTTTT. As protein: CASSPRDRDWSTNEKLFF. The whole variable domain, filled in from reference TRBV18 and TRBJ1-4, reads NAGVMQNPRHLVRRRGQEARLRCSPMKGHSHVYWYRQLPEEGLKFMVYLQKENIIDESGMPKERFSAEFPKEGPSILRIQQVVRGDSAAYFCASSPRDRDWSTNEKLFFGSGTQLSVL.